Each of the 21 T cell receptor beta chains below was sequenced from the same sample in a study of blood T cell repertoires in COVID-19. Generated by immunoSEQ multiplex PCR, the TCRdb table keeps only in-frame clones and is missing some. The table has over 150,000 clones, approximately 80% seen once; the top ten hold 6.5% to 8.5%. The sample taken for sequencing was peripheral blood. Receptor source: a woman between 40 and 55 years old with COVID-19, enrolled during active disease.

The V gene is TRBV4-1, the J gene TRBJ2-3; 9 nucleotides line up with TRBD1. The CDR3 is 14 amino acids. J was trimmed by 4 bases and V by 4 bases; bases with no gene match: 3. CDR1 is MGHRA, CDR2 YSYEKL, per germline. The CDR3 DNA reads TGCGCCAGCAGCCGGACAGGGGCCTCAGATACGCAGTATTTT. It codes for CASSRTGASDTQYF.

This rearrangement joins TRBV27 to TRBJ2-1; weak D call: TRBD1 (5 bases). CDR1 is MNHEY, CDR2 SMNVEV, per germline (reference sequence). This CDR3 is built from 16 residues. The V and J ends lost 5 bases and 3 bases respectively, with 17 bases between them. The CDR3 bases are TGTGCCAGCAGTGATGGGCAGGGCCCTCACTACAATGAGCAGTTCTTC. This codes for CASSDGQGPHYNEQFF.

This chain connects TRBV29-1 to TRBJ2-7; D is possibly TRBD1 (6 bases). Per germline, CDR1 SQVTM and CDR2 ANQGSEA. CDR3 size: 12 residues. With 4 bases removed from V and 7 bases from J, the gap between germline ends came to 14 bases. The CDR3 DNA reads as TGCAGCGTTGGGTTGGGGGCGGAAGAGCAGTACTTC. Its translation: CSVGLGAEEQYF.

This chain links TRBV28 with TRBJ2-7, with TRBD1 identical over 7 bases. The length of the CDR3 is 14 residues. Looked up from germline, CDR1 is MDHEN and CDR2 is SYDVKM. Germline trimming cut 6 bases from V and 2 bases from J; bases unmatched to any gene: 7. The CDR3 here is CASSPTQGAYEQYF. As DNA, the CDR3 is TGTGCCAGCAGCCCCACCCAGGGGGCCTACGAGCAGTACTTC.

The chain employs TRBV9 and TRBJ2-3; a possible D gene is TRBD1 (6 bases). The germline V gene has CDR1 SGDLS and CDR2 YYNGEE. Between the trimmed V and J ends, which lost 4 bases and 2 bases, there was a span of 14 bases. This CDR3 contains 15 residues. The CDR3 DNA reads TGTGCCAGCAGCTTCTCTGGACAGTACACAGATACGCAGTATTTT. It translates to CASSFSGQYTDTQYF.

V is TRBV3-1 (or the pseudogene TRBV3-2) and J is TRBJ2-1; 7 bases fit TRBD2. The CDR3 sequence is 16 residues long. With V trimmed by 1 base and J by 0 bases, 3 bases remained unmatched. Germline-derived CDR1 and CDR2 are LGHDT and YNNKEL (reference sequence). The CDR3 DNA follows: TGTGCCAGCAGCCAAGTGGGGGGGGACTCCTACAATGAGCAGTTCTTC. This sequence encodes CASSQVGGDSYNEQFF.

The rearrangement joins TRBV10-1 to TRBJ2-1, with 15 bases lining up with TRBD2. This CDR3 is built from 18 residues. Germline loops: CDR1 WNHNN, CDR2 SYGVQD (reference sequence). J gave up 2 bases and V 5 bases, and 7 bases lay outside the gene matches. In DNA, the CDR3 is TGCGCCAGCAGTCTTGGGACTAGCGGGGGGCCGCCCTACAATGAGCAGTTCTTC. Amino acids: CASSLGTSGGPPYNEQFF.

The chain combines TRBV6-6 with TRBJ1-2, with TRBD1 matching over 9 bases. This CDR3 has 15 residues. CDR1 and CDR2 (germline): MNHNY, SVGAGI (reference sequence). Germline trimming cut 6 bases from V and 4 bases from J; bases unmatched to any gene: 9. CDR3 nucleotide sequence: TGTGCCAGCAGAACTGACGGGACAGGGTCCTATGGCTACACCTTC. Its translation is CASRTDGTGSYGYTF.

The V call is TRBV5-1, the J call TRBJ2-1; TRBD1 matches at 10 bases. The CDR3 contains 18 residues. Germline values: CDR1 SGHRS, CDR2 YFSETQ. V was clipped by 0 bases and J by 7 bases; unmatched bases: 13. The CDR3 region has the DNA TGCGCCAGCAGCTTGGGGCGGATAGGACAGGGGGTAAAAAATGAGCAGTTCTTC. This sequence encodes CASSLGRIGQGVKNEQFF.

This chain links TRBV9 with TRBJ1-4; D uncertain. This CDR3 comprises 14 residues. Germline-derived CDR1 and CDR2 are SGDLS and YYNGEE. V was cut by 4 bases and J by 8 bases, with 15 bases left in between. CDR3 coding DNA: TGTGCCAGCAGCCCCCGCGGGCTCGGGGAAAAACTGTTTTTT. It is translated as CASSPRGLGEKLFF.

This chain uses TRBV10-1 with TRBJ1-1; D gene unclear. The CDR3 is 15 amino acids. Trimming shortened V by 3 bases and J by 3 bases, and 14 bases separated the two germline ends. Germline-derived CDR1 and CDR2 are WNHNN and SYGVQD (reference sequence). This chain's CDR3 is CASSESAGKDTEAFF. The CDR3 DNA reads TGCGCCAGCAGTGAATCGGCGGGGAAGGACACTGAAGCTTTCTTT.

This chain uses TRBV10-2 with TRBJ2-2; D possibly corresponds to TRBD2 (6 bases). The V gene lost 0 bases and the J gene lost 8 bases, with 25 bases spanning the gap. The CDR3 spans 19 residues. CDR1 is WSHSY and CDR2 is SAAADI in the germline V gene. CDR3 sequence reads: CASSESSGFLRLVPGELFF. The CDR3 nucleotides are TGCGCCAGCAGTGAGTCGTCGGGGTTTCTACGACTAGTACCGGGGGAGCTGTTTTTT.

V gene TRBV4-2 combines with J gene TRBJ1-2, with 10 positions matching TRBD1. The trim removed 1 base at V and 6 bases at J, leaving 8 bases unmatched. This CDR3 is 16 amino acids long. CDR1 LGHNA and CDR2 YNFKEQ come from the germline V gene. CDR3 protein: CASSQAAGTGDHGYTF. The CDR3 DNA reads TGTGCCAGCAGCCAAGCGGCCGGGACAGGGGACCATGGCTACACCTTC.

The rearrangement links TRBV15 to TRBJ1-5, with TRBD1 identical over 10 bases. The length of the CDR3 is 15 residues. Germline V gene lookup returns CDR1 LNHNV and CDR2 YYDKDF (reference sequence). After removal of 4 bases from V and 5 bases from J, the junction contained 5 bases not matched to a gene. Here the CDR3 reads CATSMDRGDYQPQHF. Written as DNA, the CDR3 is TGTGCCACCAGCATGGACAGGGGGGATTATCAGCCCCAGCATTTT.

Turning to this clone: This specimen includes other DNA sequences encoding the same CDR3. The chain has TRBV9 and TRBJ2-7, with D possibly matching TRBD1 (5 bases). The germline V gene encodes CDR1 SGDLS and CDR2 YYNGEE. V shed 4 bases and J shed 0 bases, with 14 bases lying between them. CDR3 length: 15 amino acids. CDR3 bases: TGTGCCAGCAGCTCATCTCCAGGGCTCTCCTACGAGCAGTACTTC. It yields the protein CASSSSPGLSYEQYF.

This clone showed up just a few times. The chain has TRBV7-2 and TRBJ2-7; 7 bases agree with TRBD2. The CDR3 runs to 14 residues. The V segment lost 5 bases and the J segment 6 bases; nucleotides outside the gene matches: 10. Germline CDR1 SGHTA, CDR2 FQGNSA. The CDR3 DNA reads TGTGCCAGCAGCCCCCAGACTAGCTTCCCCGAGCAGTACTTC. Protein product: CASSPQTSFPEQYF. The full variable domain, with the rest looked up from reference TRBV7-2 and TRBJ2-7, is GAGVSQSPSNKVTEKGKDVELRCDPISGHTALYWYRQSLGQGLEFLIYFQGNSAPDKSGLPSDRFSAERTGGSVSTLTIQRTQQEDSAVYLCASSPQTSFPEQYFGPGTRLTVT.

This sequence joins TRBV4-1 and TRBJ2-6; 7 bases fit TRBD2. Losses at the gene ends were 0 bases for V and 0 bases for J; bases not matched to a gene: 8. The germline V gene encodes CDR1 MGHRA and CDR2 YSYEKL. The CDR3 covers 19 residues. CDR3 sequence reads: CASSQETSGAFSGANVLTF. For the CDR3, the DNA is TGCGCCAGCAGCCAAGAAACCAGCGGGGCCTTCTCTGGGGCCAACGTCCTGACTTTC.

This sequence joins TRBV28 and TRBJ1-1; no clear D. From germline, CDR1 is MDHEN and CDR2 SYDVKM. Trimming cost V 3 bases and J 9 bases, with 8 bases left between them. The CDR3 extends over 11 amino acids. The CDR3, as DNA: TGTGCCAGCAGTTTCCCAAGCCAAGCTTTCTTT. Protein: CASSFPSQAFF. The full variable domain, with the rest looked up from reference TRBV28 and TRBJ1-1, is DVKVTQSSRYLVKRTGEKVFLECVQDMDHENMFWYRQDPGLGLRLIYFSYDVKMKEKGDIPEGYSVSREKKERFSLILESASTNQTSMYLCASSFPSQAFFGQGTRLTVV.

This clone was seen once. For the CDR3, the DNA is TGTGCCACCTACAGGGTTAACGAGCAGTACTTC. Translation: CATYRVNEQYF. The chain joins TRBV6-5 to TRBJ2-7, with D perhaps matching TRBD1 (6 bases). Germline V CDR1 and CDR2: MNHEY, SVGAGI. The CDR3 sequence is 11 residues long. V lost 10 bases, J lost 5 bases, and 12 bases lay in between.

The chain links TRBV15 to TRBJ1-2; 8 bases line up with TRBD1. The germline V gene encodes CDR1 LNHNV and CDR2 YYDKDF (reference sequence). After removal of 0 bases from V and 2 bases from J, the junction contained 2 bases not matched to a gene. CDR3 length equals 15 residues. This CDR3 is CATSRERTGNYGYTF. The CDR3 DNA reads TGTGCCACCAGCAGAGAACGGACAGGGAACTATGGCTACACCTTC. The full variable domain, in which reference TRBV15 and TRBJ1-2 provide the parts outside the CDR3, is DAMVIQNPRYQVTQFGKPVTLSCSQTLNHNVMYWYQQKSSQAPKLLFHYYDKDFNNEADTPDNFQSRRPNTSFCFLDIRSPGLGDTAMYLCATSRERTGNYGYTFGSGTRLTVV.

The chain couples TRBV7-6 to TRBJ1-1, with 9 bases fitting TRBD1. This CDR3 is built from 15 residues. Germline CDR1 SGHVS, CDR2 FNYEAQ. Losses at the gene ends were 5 bases for V and 5 bases for J; bases not matched to a gene: 9. This CDR3 reads CASSGRDREGTEAFF. The CDR3 DNA sequence: TGTGCCAGCAGCGGCCGGGACAGGGAAGGAACTGAAGCTTTCTTT.